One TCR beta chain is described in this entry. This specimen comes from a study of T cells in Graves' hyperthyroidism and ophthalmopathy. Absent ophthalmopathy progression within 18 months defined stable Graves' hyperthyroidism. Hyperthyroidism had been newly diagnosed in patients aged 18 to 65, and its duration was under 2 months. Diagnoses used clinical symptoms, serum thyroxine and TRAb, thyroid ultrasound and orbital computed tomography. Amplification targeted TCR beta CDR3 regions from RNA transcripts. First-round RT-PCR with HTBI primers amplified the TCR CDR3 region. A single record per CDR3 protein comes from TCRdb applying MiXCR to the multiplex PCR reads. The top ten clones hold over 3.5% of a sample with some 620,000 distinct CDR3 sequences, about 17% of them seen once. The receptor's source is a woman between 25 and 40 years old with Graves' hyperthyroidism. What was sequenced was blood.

This CDR3 is CASSLDARPSYGYTF. The CDR3 bases are TGTGCCAGCAGCTTGGATGCCAGGCCCTCCTATGGCTACACCTTC. The V and J genes are TRBV5-6 and TRBJ1-2; D unclear. Trimming pared 0 bases from V and 4 bases from J, leaving 13 bases between. This CDR3 has 15 residues. CDR1 and CDR2 from the germline V gene are SGHDT and YYEEEE.